This record looks at one T cell receptor beta chain sequence and its context. Repertoires were generated with immunoSEQ multiplex PCR, while TCRdb's copy carries only in-frame clones and drops some. This sample yields approximately 190,000 clones, of which 80% to 85% are seen a single time; 7.5% belongs to the top ten. This sample is part of a study of blood T cell repertoires in COVID-19. Study in general: PBMCs, B-cell-depleted T cells, or T cells provided the cDNA or gDNA that made up the material.

The CDR3 sequence is 16 residues long. Trimming took 3 bases from V and 7 from J, leaving 19 bases between them. CDR1 and CDR2 (germline): SGHVS, FQNEAQ. This sequence originates from a man aged 40-55 years who had recovered from COVID-19. The rearrangement joins TRBV7-8 to TRBJ1-5; possible D gene TRBD1, 6 bases. Sequenced input: PBMCs or T cells enriched from blood (not recorded which). The CDR3 DNA is TGTGCCAGCAGCTTGTCGACAGGCTTAAAGGGGCAGCCCCAGCATTTT. Translated, it gives CASSLSTGLKGQPQHF.